This TCR beta chain is from a study of blood T cells in healthy people across ages. Points from the study as a whole: The fall in TCR beta diversity per million T cells was roughly linear with age. Long-lived donors carried more naive CD4+ cells and greater diversity than aged donors.

This CDR3 comprises 13 residues. V was pared by 2 bases and J by 5 bases, with 10 bases between. The germline V gene has CDR1 ENHRY and CDR2 SYGVKD. Concerning this clonotype: Its antigen is not identified.

The authors ran a second PCR of 7 to 11 cycles using a sample-barcoded 5' primer and a J-beta primer mix. Each CDR3 protein is one row after TCRdb ran MiXCR on the 5' RACE reads. The data contain roughly 1.5 million distinct CDR3 sequences, approximately 39% of them singletons. Sequencing was performed on blood. The rearrangement uses TRBV10-3 and TRBJ2-7; D possibly corresponds to TRBD1 (6 bases). The receptor was derived from a woman aged 18 to 35 in good health. CDR3 sequence (DNA): TGTGCCATCAGTGAGGCCACAGGGAACGAGCAGTACTTC. This encodes CAISEATGNEQYF.